The 9 T cell receptor beta chains given below trace back to one sample, sequenced in a study of PD-L1 blockade in urothelial cancer. Repertoires were generated with immunoSEQ multiplex PCR, while TCRdb's copy carries only in-frame clones and drops some. The table has approximately 32,000 clones, approximately 80% seen once. The sequencing here drew on PBMCs, taken around atezolizumab (anti-PD-L1) treatment. The source is a man in his 70s with urothelial cancer.

This clone was seen once. The V and J genes are TRBV14 and TRBJ2-1; 13 nucleotides align to TRBD2. With 4 bases clipped from V and 4 bases from J, the junction kept 4 bases outside the gene matches. Germline loops: CDR1 SGHDN, CDR2 FVKESK. This CDR3 spans 16 amino acids. Here the CDR3 reads CASSRTSGGAYNEQFF. For the CDR3, the DNA is TGTGCCAGCAGCCGAACTAGCGGGGGGGCTTACAATGAGCAGTTCTTC.

The chain combines TRBV27 with TRBJ2-1, with 9 bases aligning to TRBD2. CDR3 length equals 15 residues. Germline lookup yields CDR1 MNHEY and CDR2 SMNVEV (reference sequence). J lost 0 bases, V lost 5 bases, and 2 bases had no gene match. The CDR3 here is CASSVSGGSYNEQFF. CDR3 DNA: TGTGCCAGCAGTGTTAGCGGGGGCTCCTACAATGAGCAGTTCTTC.

The CDR3: CASRRYPDRGYEQYF. The CDR3 DNA sequence: TGTGCCAGCAGGAGATACCCGGACAGGGGGTACGAGCAGTACTTC. The chain carries TRBV6-1 and TRBJ2-7, with TRBD1 matching 10 bases. With V trimmed by 6 bases and J by 4 bases, 9 bases remained unmatched. The germline V gene has CDR1 MNHNS and CDR2 SASEGT. This CDR3 has 15 amino acids.

The rearrangement links TRBV2 to TRBJ2-7; 13 bases are shared with TRBD2. J was trimmed by 4 bases and V by 4 bases; bases with no gene match: 7. The CDR3 has 16 residues. The germline V gene has CDR1 SNHLY and CDR2 FYNNEI. CDR3 sequence: CASSGGLAGALYEQYF. The DNA of the CDR3 is TGTGCCAGCAGTGGAGGACTAGCGGGAGCCCTTTACGAGCAGTACTTC.

The rearrangement links TRBV6-1 to TRBJ2-3, with 7 positions matching TRBD2. The CDR3 covers 16 residues. Trimming at V came to 4 bases and at J to 5 bases, leaving 12 bases not matched to a gene. Germline loops: CDR1 MNHNS, CDR2 SASEGT. CDR3 nucleotide sequence: TGTGCCAGCAGTGTAGGTCCTCCAGCGGGAAAAGATACGCAGTATTTT. It yields the protein CASSVGPPAGKDTQYF.

The CDR3 coding sequence is TGTGCCAGCAGCAAAAGCGGGGGAGGCACTGAAGCTTTCTTT. Translated: CASSKSGGGTEAFF. This chain links TRBV28 with TRBJ1-1, with D tentatively TRBD1 (5 bases). Germline V CDR1 and CDR2: MDHEN, SYDVKM. The CDR3 spans 14 residues. Trimming took off 6 bases at V and 4 bases at J, with 15 bases between the two ends.

The V and J genes are TRBV18 and TRBJ1-3; D gene unclear. Germline loops: CDR1 KGHSH, CDR2 LQKENI. V shed 2 bases and J shed 2 bases, with 10 bases lying between them. The CDR3 contains 15 residues. The CDR3 sequence is CASSPGSVTGNTIYF. In nucleotides, the CDR3 is TGTGCCAGCTCACCAGGCAGTGTAACTGGAAACACCATATATTTT.

The rearrangement uses TRBV2 and TRBJ2-1; D is perhaps TRBD2 (7 bases). CDR1 is SNHLY and CDR2 is FYNNEI in the germline V gene. The CDR3 has 14 amino acids. Between the trimmed V and J ends, which lost 9 bases and 3 bases, there was a span of 15 bases. The DNA for the CDR3 is TGTGCCAGTGGAGGGGGGGTATACTACAATGAGCAGTTCTTC. It yields the protein CASGGGVYYNEQFF.

The CDR3 sequence is CASSPRDRRYEQYF. DNA of the CDR3: TGTGCCAGCAGCCCACGGGATCGAAGGTATGAGCAGTACTTC. The J gene is TRBJ2-7, the V gene TRBV28, with TRBD2 as a possible D gene (5 bases). Germline V gene sequence: CDR1 MDHEN, CDR2 SYDVKM. The CDR3 is 14 residues long. Trimming stripped 6 bases from V and 7 bases from J, with 19 bases between.